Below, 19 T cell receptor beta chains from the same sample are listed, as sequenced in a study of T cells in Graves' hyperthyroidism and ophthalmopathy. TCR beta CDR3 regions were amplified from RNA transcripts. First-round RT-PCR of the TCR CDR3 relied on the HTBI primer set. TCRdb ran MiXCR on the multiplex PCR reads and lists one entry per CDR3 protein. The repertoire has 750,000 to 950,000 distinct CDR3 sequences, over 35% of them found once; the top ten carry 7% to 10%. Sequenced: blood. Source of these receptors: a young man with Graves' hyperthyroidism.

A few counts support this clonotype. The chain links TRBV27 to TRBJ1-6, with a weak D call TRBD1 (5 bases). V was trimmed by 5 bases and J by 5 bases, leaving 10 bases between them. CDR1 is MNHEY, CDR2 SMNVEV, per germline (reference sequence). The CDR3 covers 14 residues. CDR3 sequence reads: CASSAGTDNSPLHF. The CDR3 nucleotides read TGTGCCAGCAGTGCCGGGACGGATAATTCACCCCTCCACTTT.

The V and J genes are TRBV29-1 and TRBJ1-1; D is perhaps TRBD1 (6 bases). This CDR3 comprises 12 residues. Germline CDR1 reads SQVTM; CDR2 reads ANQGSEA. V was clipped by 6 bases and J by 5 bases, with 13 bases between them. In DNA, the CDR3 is TGCAGCGTCGGACAGAAAGAGACTGAAGCTTTCTTT. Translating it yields CSVGQKETEAFF.

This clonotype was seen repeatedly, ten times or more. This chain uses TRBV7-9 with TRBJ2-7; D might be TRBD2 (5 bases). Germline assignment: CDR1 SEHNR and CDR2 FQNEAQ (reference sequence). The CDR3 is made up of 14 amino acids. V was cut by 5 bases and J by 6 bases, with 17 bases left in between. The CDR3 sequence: CASSHISGGAEQYF. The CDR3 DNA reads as TGTGCCAGCAGCCATATTTCCGGAGGTGCCGAGCAGTACTTC.

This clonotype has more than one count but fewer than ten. CDR3 sequence reads: CATDGSYGYTF. CDR3 sequence (DNA): TGTGCCACCGACGGGAGCTATGGCTACACCTTC. V and J are TRBV6-6 and TRBJ1-2; D is unclear. Germline V gene sequence: CDR1 MNHNY, CDR2 SVGAGI (reference sequence). CDR3 length equals 11 residues. With 10 bases removed from V and 4 bases from J, the gap between germline ends came to 10 bases.

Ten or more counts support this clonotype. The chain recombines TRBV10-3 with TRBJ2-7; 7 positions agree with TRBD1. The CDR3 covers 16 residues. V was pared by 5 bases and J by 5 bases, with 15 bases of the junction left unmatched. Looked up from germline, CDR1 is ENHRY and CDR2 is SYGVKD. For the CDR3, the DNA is TGTGCCATCAGTCCATTCGAAGGGGGCGAAGTCGACGAGCAGTACTTC. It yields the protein CAISPFEGGEVDEQYF.

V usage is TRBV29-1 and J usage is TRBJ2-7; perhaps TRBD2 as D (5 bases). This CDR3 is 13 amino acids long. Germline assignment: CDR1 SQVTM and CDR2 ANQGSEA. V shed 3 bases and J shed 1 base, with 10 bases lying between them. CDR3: CSVDSGESYEQYF. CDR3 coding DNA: TGCAGCGTTGATTCCGGGGAGTCCTACGAGCAGTACTTC.

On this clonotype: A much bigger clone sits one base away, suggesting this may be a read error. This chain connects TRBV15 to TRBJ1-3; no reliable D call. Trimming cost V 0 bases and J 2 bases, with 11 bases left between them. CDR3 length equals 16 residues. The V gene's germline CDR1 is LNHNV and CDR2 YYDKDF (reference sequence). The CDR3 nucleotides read TGTGCCACCAGCAGAGAACCCACGGGCCCTGGAAACACCATATATTTT. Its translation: CATSREPTGPGNTIYF.

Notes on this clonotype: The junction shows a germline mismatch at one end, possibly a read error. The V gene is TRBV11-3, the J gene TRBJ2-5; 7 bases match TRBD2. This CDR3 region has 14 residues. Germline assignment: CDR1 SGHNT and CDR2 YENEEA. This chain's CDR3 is CACSADSGRETQYF. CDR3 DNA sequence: TGTGCCTGCAGCGCCGACTCCGGGAGGGAGACCCAGTACTTC.

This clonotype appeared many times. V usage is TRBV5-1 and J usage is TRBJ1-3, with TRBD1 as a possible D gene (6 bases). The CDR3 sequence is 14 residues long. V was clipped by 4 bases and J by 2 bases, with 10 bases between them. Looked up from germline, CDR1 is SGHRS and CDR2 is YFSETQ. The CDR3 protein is CASSTQGTGNTIYF. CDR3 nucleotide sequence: TGCGCCAGCAGCACTCAGGGGACTGGAAACACCATATATTTT. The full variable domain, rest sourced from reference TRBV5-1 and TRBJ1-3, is KAGVTQTPRYLIKTRGQQVTLSCSPISGHRSVSWYQQTPGQGLQFLFEYFSETQRNKGNFPGRFSGRQFSNSRSEMNVSTLELGDSALYLCASSTQGTGNTIYFGEGSWLTVV.

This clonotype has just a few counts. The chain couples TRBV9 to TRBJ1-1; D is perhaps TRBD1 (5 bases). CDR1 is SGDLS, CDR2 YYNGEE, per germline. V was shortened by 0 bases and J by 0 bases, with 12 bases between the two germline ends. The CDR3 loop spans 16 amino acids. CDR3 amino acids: CASSVDQGGLNTEAFF. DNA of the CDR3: TGTGCCAGCAGCGTAGATCAGGGAGGCCTGAACACTGAAGCTTTCTTT.

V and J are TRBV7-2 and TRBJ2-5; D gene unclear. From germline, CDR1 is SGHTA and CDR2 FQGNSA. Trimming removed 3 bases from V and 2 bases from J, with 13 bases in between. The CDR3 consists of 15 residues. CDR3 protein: CASSFLVGRQETQYF. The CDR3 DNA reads TGTGCCAGCAGCTTCTTGGTAGGCAGGCAAGAGACCCAGTACTTC.

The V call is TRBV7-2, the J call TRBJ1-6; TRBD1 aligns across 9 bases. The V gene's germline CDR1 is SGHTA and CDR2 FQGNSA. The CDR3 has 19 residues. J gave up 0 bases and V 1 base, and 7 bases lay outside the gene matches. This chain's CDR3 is CASSLGLQGASSYNSPLHF. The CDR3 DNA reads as TGTGCCAGCAGCTTAGGGCTACAGGGGGCGAGCTCCTATAATTCACCCCTCCACTTT. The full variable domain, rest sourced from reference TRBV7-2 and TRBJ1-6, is GAGVSQSPSNKVTEKGKDVELRCDPISGHTALYWYRQSLGQGLEFLIYFQGNSAPDKSGLPSDRFSAERTGGSVSTLTIQRTQQEDSAVYLCASSLGLQGASSYNSPLHFGNGTRLTVT.

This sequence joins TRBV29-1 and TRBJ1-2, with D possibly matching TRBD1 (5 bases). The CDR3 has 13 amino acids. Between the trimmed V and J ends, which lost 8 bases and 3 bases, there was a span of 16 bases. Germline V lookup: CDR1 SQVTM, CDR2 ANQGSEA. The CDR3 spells CSPVLGDYYGYTF. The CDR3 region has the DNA TGCAGCCCGGTCTTGGGGGACTACTATGGCTACACCTTC.

This chain's CDR3 is CASSSPTRRGGEDEQYF. The CDR3 DNA reads as TGTGCCAGCAGCTCCCCAACTCGCAGAGGGGGGGAGGACGAGCAGTACTTC. The rearrangement uses TRBV7-9 and TRBJ2-7, with D perhaps TRBD2 (7 bases). Trimming pared 4 bases from V and 5 bases from J, leaving 24 bases between. Germline V gene sequence: CDR1 SEHNR, CDR2 FQNEAQ (reference sequence). This CDR3 is 17 amino acids long. Filled out from reference TRBV7-9 and TRBJ2-7, the complete variable domain reads DTGVSQNPRHKITKRGQNVTFRCDPISEHNRLYWYRQTLGQGPEFLTYFQNEAQLEKSRLLSDRFSAERPKGSFSTLEIQRTEQGDSAMYLCASSSPTRRGGEDEQYFGPGTRLTVT.

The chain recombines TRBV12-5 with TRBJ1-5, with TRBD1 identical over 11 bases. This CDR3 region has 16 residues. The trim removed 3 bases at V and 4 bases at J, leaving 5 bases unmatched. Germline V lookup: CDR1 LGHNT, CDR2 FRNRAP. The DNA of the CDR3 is TGTGCTAGTGGTTTTCCTCGGGACAGGGGGAATCAGCCCCAGCATTTT. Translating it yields CASGFPRDRGNQPQHF.

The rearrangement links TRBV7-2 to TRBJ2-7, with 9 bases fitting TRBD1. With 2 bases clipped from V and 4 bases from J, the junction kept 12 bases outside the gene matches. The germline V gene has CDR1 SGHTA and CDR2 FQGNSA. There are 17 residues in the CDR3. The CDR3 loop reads CASSLLGTGRAKYEQYF. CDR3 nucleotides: TGTGCCAGCAGCTTACTCGGGACAGGGAGGGCAAAGTACGAGCAGTACTTC.

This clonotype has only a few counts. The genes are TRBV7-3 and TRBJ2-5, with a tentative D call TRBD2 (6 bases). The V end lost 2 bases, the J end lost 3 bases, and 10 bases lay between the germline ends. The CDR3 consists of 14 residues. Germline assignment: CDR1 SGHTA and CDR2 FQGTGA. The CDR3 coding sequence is TGTGCCAGCAGCTTACTCGGCGGGGAAGAGACCCAGTACTTC. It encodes CASSLLGGEETQYF.

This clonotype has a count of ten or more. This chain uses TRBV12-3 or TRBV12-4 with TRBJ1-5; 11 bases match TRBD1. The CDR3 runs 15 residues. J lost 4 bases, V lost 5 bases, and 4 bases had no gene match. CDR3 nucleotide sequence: TGTGCCAGCAGTCCGAGGGACAGGGGGAATCAGCCCCAGCATTTT. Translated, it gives CASSPRDRGNQPQHF.

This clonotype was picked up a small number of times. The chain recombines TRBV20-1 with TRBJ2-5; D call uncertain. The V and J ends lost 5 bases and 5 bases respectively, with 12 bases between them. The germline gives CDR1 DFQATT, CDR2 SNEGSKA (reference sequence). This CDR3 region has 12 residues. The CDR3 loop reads CSAQTDMETQYF. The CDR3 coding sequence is TGCAGTGCTCAGACGGATATGGAGACCCAGTACTTC.